This T cell receptor beta chain was found in a study of cytotoxic CD8 clonotypes in ibrutinib-treated CLL. Regarding the study as a whole: Among the clonotypes, public ones were uncommon and contracted or held stable on treatment.

CDR3 length: 15 residues. V shed 4 bases and J 1 base; nucleotides not matched to a gene: 3. Looked up from germline, CDR1 is SGHTA and CDR2 is FQGTGA. Profiled with immunoSEQ multiplex PCR; TCRdb holds only in-frame clones, not every one. The data show some 130,000 clones, roughly 85% seen once. Concerning this clone itself: The antigen is undetermined.

This chain joins TRBV7-3 and TRBJ2-1, with TRBD1 identical over 8 bases. The material was PBMCs, obtained after 24 months of ibrutinib treatment. The clonotype originates from a human donor with chronic lymphocytic leukemia. This CDR3 is CASSSGTGSYNEQFF. CDR3 DNA sequence: TGTGCCAGCAGCTCGGGGACAGGATCCTACAATGAGCAGTTCTTC.